Detailed here is one T cell receptor beta chain. The junction and the germline gene differ at one end; a read error may be behind it. This record comes from a study of tumor-infiltrating lymphocytes in primary liver carcinoma. Both RNA and DNA were isolated together from around 20-30 mg of bulk tissue that had not been sorted. Surgery removed the patients' primary liver carcinoma. Production of TCR beta cDNA used 400 to 650 ng total RNA together with a constant-region primer. Generation of the TCR beta libraries relied on three nested multiplex PCR rounds using slightly modified ARM-PCR. The first two PCR rounds used TRBV1-TRBV30 primers with a Cbeta primer, nine to eleven cycles each. Via MiXCR, TCRdb re-called the multiplex PCR reads, giving one row per CDR3 protein. The top ten hold roughly 30% of the sample, which has roughly 86,000 distinct CDR3 sequences, 65% to 70% seen once. Germline-derived CDR1 and CDR2 are SGHAT and FQNNGV. This CDR3 contains 12 residues.

The sequencing sample was made of tumor-adjacent normal liver tissue. The clonotype originates from a man in his forties with primary liver carcinoma and hepatitis B virus infection. The chain joins TRBV11-2 to TRBJ2-1; D is unresolved. The CDR3 DNA sequence: TGTGCCAGCAGCCCCGTTGGGAATGAGCATTTCTTC. Translated: CASSPVGNEHFF.